These 25 T cell receptor beta chains originate from one sample sequenced in a study of blood T cell repertoires in COVID-19. Sequencing was performed with immunoSEQ multiplex PCR; in TCRdb, only in-frame clones are kept and a portion is missing. Among under 400,000 clones, about 88% were seen once, and the ten largest hold approximately 1%. Sample: PBMCs or T cells enriched from blood (not recorded which). Receptor source: a woman in her twenties or thirties who had been exposed to COVID-19.

The V gene is TRBV27, the J gene TRBJ2-5; 7 bases are shared with TRBD1. J was trimmed by 5 bases and V by 7 bases; bases with no gene match: 13. This CDR3 has 15 residues. Per germline, CDR1 MNHEY and CDR2 SMNVEV (reference sequence). The CDR3 loop reads CASTQGGSRGETQYF. The CDR3 DNA reads TGTGCCAGCACCCAAGGGGGCAGCAGAGGGGAGACCCAGTACTTC.

The chain recombines TRBV5-1 with TRBJ2-4; TRBD2 matches at 14 bases. This CDR3 spans 16 amino acids. V shed 4 bases and J 4 bases; nucleotides not matched to a gene: 4. CDR1 and CDR2 from the germline V gene are SGHRS and YFSETQ. This CDR3 reads CASSTGLAGEKNIQYF. As DNA, the CDR3 is TGCGCCAGCAGCACGGGACTAGCGGGAGAGAAAAACATTCAGTACTTC.

This clone came up once. The rearrangement joins TRBV4-1 to TRBJ1-1; no reliable D call. V was cut by 4 bases and J by 2 bases, with 11 bases left in between. Looked up from germline, CDR1 is MGHRA and CDR2 is YSYEKL. The CDR3 is 14 amino acids. CDR3 DNA: TGCGCCAGCAGCCTCCCCCGGGGAAACACTGAAGCTTTCTTT. This codes for CASSLPRGNTEAFF.

This chain connects TRBV15 to TRBJ1-4, with TRBD1 matching 7 bases. Germline-derived CDR1 and CDR2 are LNHNV and YYDKDF (reference sequence). The CDR3 has 14 amino acids. Trimming took 7 bases from V and 1 from J; bases not matched to a gene: 3. The CDR3 DNA reads TGTGCCACCAACGGACAGGAAACTAATGAAAAACTGTTTTTT. Its translation: CATNGQETNEKLFF. The full variable domain, completed using reference TRBV15 and TRBJ1-4, is DAMVIQNPRYQVTQFGKPVTLSCSQTLNHNVMYWYQQKSSQAPKLLFHYYDKDFNNEADTPDNFQSRRPNTSFCFLDIRSPGLGDTAMYLCATNGQETNEKLFFGSGTQLSVL.

A single count supports this clone. CDR3 region: CASRLGTGDYEQYF. The CDR3 DNA is TGTGCCAGCAGGCTCGGGACAGGGGATTACGAGCAGTACTTC. The J gene is TRBJ2-7, the V gene TRBV27, with 10 bases matching TRBD1. Trimming at V came to 6 bases and at J to 4 bases, leaving 6 bases not matched to a gene. In germline, CDR1 is MNHEY, CDR2 SMNVEV (reference sequence). This CDR3 has 14 amino acids.

The chain has TRBV5-1 and TRBJ1-2; D unresolved. Germline assignment: CDR1 SGHRS and CDR2 YFSETQ. Trimming stripped 0 bases from V and 5 bases from J, with 14 bases between. The CDR3 sequence is 15 residues long. The CDR3 protein is CASSLVPPTGYGYTF. In nucleotides, the CDR3 is TGCGCCAGCAGCTTGGTTCCCCCAACGGGATATGGCTACACCTTC. The full variable domain, in which reference TRBV5-1 and TRBJ1-2 provide the parts outside the CDR3, is KAGVTQTPRYLIKTRGQQVTLSCSPISGHRSVSWYQQTPGQGLQFLFEYFSETQRNKGNFPGRFSGRQFSNSRSEMNVSTLELGDSALYLCASSLVPPTGYGYTFGSGTRLTVV.

The chain carries TRBV28 and TRBJ2-7; D is possibly TRBD2 (5 bases). Trimming took 1 base from V and 6 from J, leaving 10 bases between them. The CDR3 sequence is 13 residues long. Germline CDR1 reads MDHEN; CDR2 reads SYDVKM. DNA of the CDR3: TGTGCCAGCAGTTTATCTAGCCCCTCCGAGCAGTACTTC. Translation gives CASSLSSPSEQYF. The full variable domain, its missing parts supplied by reference TRBV28 and TRBJ2-7, is DVKVTQSSRYLVKRTGEKVFLECVQDMDHENMFWYRQDPGLGLRLIYFSYDVKMKEKGDIPEGYSVSREKKERFSLILESASTNQTSMYLCASSLSSPSEQYFGPGTRLTVT.

This clone was detected only once. This chain links TRBV11-3 with TRBJ1-3; no clear D. The germline V gene encodes CDR1 SGHNT and CDR2 YENEEA. V was cut by 1 base and J by 1 base, with 8 bases left in between. This CDR3 is 15 amino acids long. Here the CDR3 reads CASSLGAVSGNTIYF. The CDR3 DNA reads TGTGCCAGCAGCTTAGGGGCAGTTTCTGGAAACACCATATATTTT.

This chain uses TRBV15 with TRBJ2-3; 7 bases line up with TRBD1. The trim removed 4 bases at V and 2 bases at J, leaving 9 bases unmatched. In germline, CDR1 is LNHNV, CDR2 YYDKDF (reference sequence). The CDR3 length is 16 residues. CDR3 region: CATSTPRDRNTDTQYF. CDR3 DNA sequence: TGTGCCACCAGCACGCCCCGGGACAGAAACACAGATACGCAGTATTTT. The full variable domain, completed using reference TRBV15 and TRBJ2-3, is DAMVIQNPRYQVTQFGKPVTLSCSQTLNHNVMYWYQQKSSQAPKLLFHYYDKDFNNEADTPDNFQSRRPNTSFCFLDIRSPGLGDTAMYLCATSTPRDRNTDTQYFGPGTRLTVL.

The chain uses TRBV3-1 (or the pseudogene TRBV3-2) and TRBJ2-7, with D possibly being TRBD2 (6 bases). The CDR3 has 15 amino acids. The germline CDR1 and CDR2 sequences are LGHDT and YNNKEL (reference sequence). V was clipped by 4 bases and J by 4 bases, with 17 bases between them. Here the CDR3 reads CASSPNSGVGYEQYF. Written as DNA, the CDR3 is TGTGCCAGCAGCCCGAACTCGGGGGTTGGGTACGAGCAGTACTTC.

This clone was seen a few times. The chain combines TRBV19 with TRBJ1-6; no definite D call. Between the trimmed V and J ends, which lost 6 bases and 6 bases, there was a span of 9 bases. This CDR3 region has 13 residues. CDR1 LNHDA and CDR2 SQIVND come from the germline V gene (reference sequence). The CDR3 DNA is TGTGCCAGTAGCACAAAAGTTAATTCACCCCTCCACTTT. This gives the protein CASSTKVNSPLHF.

The CDR3 is CASSLGQGLNTEAFF. CDR3 coding DNA: TGCGCCAGCAGCTTGGGACAGGGGTTGAACACTGAAGCTTTCTTT. The chain joins TRBV5-1 to TRBJ1-1, with 8 bases matching TRBD1. V lost 0 bases, J lost 0 bases, and 1 base stayed unmatched. CDR3 length equals 15 residues. Germline V gives CDR1 SGHRS, CDR2 YFSETQ.

The chain employs TRBV7-2 and TRBJ2-4; TRBD2 aligns across 11 bases. V lost 2 bases to trimming and J lost 1 base; unmatched junction nucleotides: 4. The CDR3 contains 17 residues. Germline lookup yields CDR1 SGHTA and CDR2 FQGNSA. CDR3 residues: CASSLYLAGGAKNIQYF. The CDR3 DNA follows: TGTGCCAGCAGCTTATACCTAGCGGGAGGTGCCAAAAACATTCAGTACTTC.

CDR3 sequence (DNA): TGTGCCAGTAGTATAGGAAGAAGCCCCCTCCACTTT. It encodes CASSIGRSPLHF. This sequence joins TRBV19 and TRBJ1-6; D remains unclear. The germline CDR1 and CDR2 sequences are LNHDA and SQIVND (reference sequence). V shed 1 base and J shed 13 bases, with 8 bases lying between them. The CDR3 runs 12 residues.

Only one count was recorded for this clone. V and J are TRBV24-1 and TRBJ1-1; 7 bases fit TRBD1. The V segment lost 5 bases and the J segment 6 bases; nucleotides outside the gene matches: 5. The germline V gene has CDR1 KGHDR and CDR2 SFDVKD. The CDR3 runs 13 residues. The CDR3 DNA reads as TGTGCCACCAGTGGACAGGGTATGTCTGAAGCTTTCTTT. Protein product: CATSGQGMSEAFF.

The chain joins TRBV14 to TRBJ1-2; maybe TRBD1 (5 bases). CDR3 length: 15 residues. The V end was cut by 3 bases, the J end by 6 bases, with 17 bases between. CDR1 and CDR2 from the germline V gene are SGHDN and FVKESK. The CDR3 is CASSHDTQGWDGYTF. The CDR3 coding sequence is TGTGCCAGCAGCCATGACACCCAGGGCTGGGATGGCTACACCTTC.

The rearrangement links TRBV7-3 to TRBJ1-1; D possibly corresponds to TRBD1 (5 bases). From germline, CDR1 is SGHTA and CDR2 FQGTGA. The CDR3 consists of 13 residues. V gave up 5 bases and J gave up 7 bases, with 14 bases separating them. The CDR3 loop reads CASSLGLNREAFF. CDR3 in DNA: TGTGCCAGCAGCCTGGGACTCAATCGTGAAGCTTTCTTT.

The J gene is TRBJ1-5, the V gene TRBV6-6; 7 bases align to TRBD1. The CDR3 runs to 17 residues. With 5 bases clipped from V and 2 bases from J, the junction kept 12 bases outside the gene matches. The germline CDR1 and CDR2 sequences are MNHNY and SVGAGI (reference sequence). The CDR3 protein is CASSPKRQGPGNQPQHF. CDR3 nucleotide sequence: TGTGCCAGCAGTCCGAAACGACAGGGACCCGGCAATCAGCCCCAGCATTTT.

This sequence joins TRBV19 and TRBJ1-2; 7 positions match TRBD1. Germline values: CDR1 LNHDA, CDR2 SQIVND (reference sequence). The CDR3 is 15 residues long. The V gene end was trimmed by 4 bases and the J gene end by 2 bases; junction bases not matched to a gene: 7. The CDR3 region has the DNA TGTGCCAGTAGTACCGACAGGGCAGGGAACTATGGCTACACCTTC. As protein: CASSTDRAGNYGYTF.

The chain employs TRBV29-1 and TRBJ2-7; 12 bases fit TRBD1. Germline-derived CDR1 and CDR2 are SQVTM and ANQGSEA. With 0 bases clipped from V and 6 bases from J, the junction kept 6 bases outside the gene matches. The CDR3 has 15 residues. CDR3 in DNA: TGCAGCGTTGAAGATCGAGGGACAGGGGGCCCCGAGCAGTACTTC. It codes for CSVEDRGTGGPEQYF.

J is TRBJ2-1 and V is TRBV4-2; 11 bases line up with TRBD1. The V gene end was trimmed by 2 bases and the J gene end by 7 bases; junction bases not matched to a gene: 7. Germline lookup yields CDR1 LGHNA and CDR2 YNFKEQ. This CDR3 is 16 amino acids long. The DNA of the CDR3 is TGTGCCAGCAGCCAACCCGGACAGGGGGCGAAGAATGAGCAGTTCTTC. This codes for CASSQPGQGAKNEQFF.

This clone was picked up a small number of times. The chain combines TRBV24-1 with TRBJ2-3; 10 bases map to TRBD2. From germline, CDR1 is KGHDR and CDR2 SFDVKD. The CDR3 sequence is 17 residues long. With 2 bases clipped from V and 0 bases from J, the junction kept 4 bases outside the gene matches. CDR3 nucleotide sequence: TGTGCCACCAGTGATTGGTGGACTAGCGGAAGCACAGATACGCAGTATTTT. Protein: CATSDWWTSGSTDTQYF.

The V and J genes are TRBV9 and TRBJ1-6, with 10 nucleotides matching TRBD1. CDR3 size: 16 residues. Germline loops: CDR1 SGDLS, CDR2 YYNGEE. The ends lost 3 bases at V and 14 bases at J; junction bases unmatched: 14. The chain's CDR3 is CASSASQGQGRISLHF. DNA of the CDR3: TGTGCCAGCAGCGCCAGCCAGGGACAGGGGAGGATATCCCTCCACTTT. Drawing the rest from reference TRBV9 and TRBJ1-6, the complete variable domain is DSGVTQTPKHLITATGQRVTLRCSPRSGDLSVYWYQQSLDQGLQFLIQYYNGEERAKGNILERFSAQQFPDLHSELNLSSLELGDSALYFCASSASQGQGRISLHFGNGTRLTVT.

The rearrangement uses TRBV19 and TRBJ2-5; 11 bases fit TRBD1. There are 17 residues in the CDR3. J was trimmed by 4 bases and V by 4 bases; bases with no gene match: 11. Germline V gives CDR1 LNHDA, CDR2 SQIVND (reference sequence). The CDR3 DNA reads TGTGCCAGTAGTACGACCATCGGGACAGGGGGTTCAGAGACCCAGTACTTC. Its translation is CASSTTIGTGGSETQYF.

This chain uses TRBV4-1 with TRBJ2-7; TRBD2 matches at 8 bases. This CDR3 contains 17 residues. V lost 1 base to trimming and J lost 6 bases; unmatched junction nucleotides: 14. CDR1 MGHRA and CDR2 YSYEKL come from the germline V gene. The CDR3 loop is CASSQASGAGVVIEQYF. In DNA form, the CDR3 reads TGCGCCAGCAGCCAAGCCTCGGGAGCGGGAGTGGTTATCGAGCAGTACTTC.